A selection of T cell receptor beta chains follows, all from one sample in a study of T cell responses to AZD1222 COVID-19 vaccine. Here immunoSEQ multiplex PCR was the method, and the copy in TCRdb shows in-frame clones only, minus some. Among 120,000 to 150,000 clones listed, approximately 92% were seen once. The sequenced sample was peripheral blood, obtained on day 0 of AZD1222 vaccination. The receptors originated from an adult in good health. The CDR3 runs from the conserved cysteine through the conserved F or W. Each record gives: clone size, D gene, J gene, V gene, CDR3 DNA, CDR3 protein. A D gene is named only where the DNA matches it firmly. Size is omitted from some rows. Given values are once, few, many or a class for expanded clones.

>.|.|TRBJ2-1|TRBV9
TGTGCCAGCAGCGCGGAGTCCCAGTTCGGGGCCTGGGCCTACAATGAGCAGTTCTTC
CASSAESQFGAWAYNEQFF
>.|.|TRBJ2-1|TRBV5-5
TGTGCCAGCAGCTTACCCCCCTTTCGGGACTCTTACAATGAGCAGTTCTTC
CASSLPPFRDSYNEQFF
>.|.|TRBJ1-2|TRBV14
TGTGCCAGCAGCCAAGATTCCGGATGGGGGGGTGTCTATGGCTACACCTTC
CASSQDSGWGGVYGYTF
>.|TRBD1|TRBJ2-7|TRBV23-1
TGCGCCAGCAGCTCCATAGGGTCGACAGGGACGATCTCCTACGAGCAGTACTTC
CASSSIGSTGTISYEQYF
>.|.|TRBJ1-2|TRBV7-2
TGTGCCAGCAGCCTTGAGGCCCTCTATGGCTACACCTTC
CASSLEALYGYTF
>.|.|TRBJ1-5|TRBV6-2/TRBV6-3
TGTGCCAGCAGTTACGGGCTGGACGAGGGGCAGCCCCAGCATTTT
CASSYGLDEGQPQHF
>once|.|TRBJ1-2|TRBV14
TGTGCCAGCAGCCAAGCTTACTATGGCTACACCTTC
CASSQAYYGYTF
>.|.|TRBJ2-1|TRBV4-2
TGTGCCAGCAGCCAAGAATTCGGTAGTGCCGGGAACCTGAAAAATGAGCAGTTCTTC
CASSQEFGSAGNLKNEQFF
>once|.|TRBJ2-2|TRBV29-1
TGCAGCGTTGAGATGCCCCGGGCGCCAGAAAACACCGGGGAGCTGTTTTTT
CSVEMPRAPENTGELFF
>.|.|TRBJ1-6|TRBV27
TGTGCCAGCACCTACAGTGGGTTTGGAAATTCACCCCTCCACTTT
CASTYSGFGNSPLHF
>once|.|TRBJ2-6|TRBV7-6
TGTGCCAGCAGCGATGGGGCCTCCGGGGCCAACGTCCTGACTTTC
CASSDGASGANVLTF
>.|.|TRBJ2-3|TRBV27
TGTGCCAGCGGTTTTATGGACGTACAAGATACGCAGTATTTT
CASGFMDVQDTQYF
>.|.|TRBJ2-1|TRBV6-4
TGTGCCAGCAGTGACTCCCAGGGGAGCAATGAGCAGTTCTTC
CASSDSQGSNEQFF
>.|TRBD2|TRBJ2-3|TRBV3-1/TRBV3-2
TGTGCCAGCAGCTATGGACTAGCGGGAGGTACTTTAGCAGATACGCAGTATTTT
CASSYGLAGGTLADTQYF
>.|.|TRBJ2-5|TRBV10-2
TGCGCCAGCACCGCGTACCAAGAGACCCAGTACTTC
CASTAYQETQYF
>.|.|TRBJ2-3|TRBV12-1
TGTGCCAGCAGCTTTCTGATGCGGGCAGATACGCAGTATTTT
CASSFLMRADTQYF
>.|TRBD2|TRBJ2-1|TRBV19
TGTGCCAGTACTAGCGGGAGTTACAATGAGCAGTTCTTC
CASTSGSYNEQFF
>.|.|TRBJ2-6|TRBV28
TGTGCCAGCTTCGCGCCCCGGGGGGCAGGGGATCCCTCTGGGGCCAACGTCCTGACTTTC
CASFAPRGAGDPSGANVLTF
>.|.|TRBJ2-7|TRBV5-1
TGCGCCAGCAGCTTGATCGTAATCTTACCCTACGAGCAGTACTTC
CASSLIVILPYEQYF
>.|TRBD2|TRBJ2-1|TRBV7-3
TGTGCCAGCAGCACCCCCGGACTAGCGGGAGACAATGAGCAGTTCTTC
CASSTPGLAGDNEQFF
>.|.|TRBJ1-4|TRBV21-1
TGTGCCAGCGAGGGTCTTCCCCTAGATAATGAAAAACTGTTTTTT
CASEGLPLDNEKLFF
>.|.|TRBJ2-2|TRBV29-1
TGCAGCGTTGGTTGCCGGCGGGTGGGACGGGTTTTGACCGGGGAGCTGTTTTTT
CSVGCRRVGRVLTGELFF
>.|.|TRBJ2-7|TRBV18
TGTGCCAGCTCACCCCGTGGGGATACCTACGAGCAGTACTTC
CASSPRGDTYEQYF
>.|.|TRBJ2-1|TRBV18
TGTGCCAGCTCACCCTGGGACAATGAGCAGTTCTTC
CASSPWDNEQFF
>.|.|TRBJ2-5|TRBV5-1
TGCGCCAGCAGCTTGGCCGAATCCGAACAAGAGACCCAGTACTTC
CASSLAESEQETQYF
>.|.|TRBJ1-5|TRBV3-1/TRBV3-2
TGTGCCAGCAGCCAGCGGGGTCGCAATCAGCCCCAGCATTTT
CASSQRGRNQPQHF
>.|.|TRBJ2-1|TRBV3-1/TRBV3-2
TGTGCCAGCAGCCAGTTCCCTTGGCGGGTTTCCTACAATGAGCAGTTCTTC
CASSQFPWRVSYNEQFF
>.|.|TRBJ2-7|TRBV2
TGTGCCAGCAGTGAAGCGAGCCAGGGTGCCTACGAGCAGTACTTC
CASSEASQGAYEQYF
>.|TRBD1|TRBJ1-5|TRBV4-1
TGCGCCAGCAGCCCCCTGGCCAGGGGGCGCCGGGATCAGCCCCAGCATTTT
CASSPLARGRRDQPQHF
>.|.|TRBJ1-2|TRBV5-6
TGTGCCAGCAGCTTGGACAGCCATGGCTACACCTTC
CASSLDSHGYTF
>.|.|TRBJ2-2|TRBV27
TGTGCCAGCAGTCGGGGTGAAGACACCGGGGAGCTGTTTTTT
CASSRGEDTGELFF
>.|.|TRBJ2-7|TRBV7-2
TGTGCCAGCAGCATAGGACGGTACGAGCAGTACTTC
CASSIGRYEQYF
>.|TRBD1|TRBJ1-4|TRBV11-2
TGTGCCAGCAGCTTGGACAGGGGGCGGGAAGAAAAACTGTTTTTT
CASSLDRGREEKLFF
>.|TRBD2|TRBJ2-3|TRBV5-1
TGCGCCAGCAGCGTTAGCGGGAGGCCCACAGATACGCAGTATTTT
CASSVSGRPTDTQYF
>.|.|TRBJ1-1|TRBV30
TGTGCCTGGAGTGTACTAACTGAAGCTTTCTTT
CAWSVLTEAFF
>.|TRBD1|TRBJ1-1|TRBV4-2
TGTGCCAGCAGCCCACAGGGGACTGAAGCTTTCTTT
CASSPQGTEAFF
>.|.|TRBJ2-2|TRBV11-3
TGTGCCAGCAGCTTGGAACAGGTGTCCGGGGAGCTGTTTTTT
CASSLEQVSGELFF
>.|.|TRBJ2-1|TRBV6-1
TGTGCCAGCAGTGAACAACAGCGCCCACCCTTCTACAATGAGCAGTTCTTC
CASSEQQRPPFYNEQFF
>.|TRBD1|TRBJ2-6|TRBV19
TGTGCCAGTAGTAGGACAGGGGTCGGGGCCAACGTCCTGACTTTC
CASSRTGVGANVLTF
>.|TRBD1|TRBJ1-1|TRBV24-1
TGTGCCACCACGTCGGGACAGCCGAACACTGAAGCTTTCTTT
CATTSGQPNTEAFF
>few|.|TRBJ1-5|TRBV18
TGTGCCAGCTCACCAAGTTACAATCAGCCCCAGCATTTT
CASSPSYNQPQHF
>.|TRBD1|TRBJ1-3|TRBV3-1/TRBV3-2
TGTGCCAGCAGCGCTCTTCTCAGGGGGGGGGACACCATATATTTT
CASSALLRGGDTIYF
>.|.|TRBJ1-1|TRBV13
TGTGCCAGCAGCTTAGGGGGGAACACTGAAGCTTTCTTT
CASSLGGNTEAFF
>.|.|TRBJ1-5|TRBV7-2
TGTGCCAGCAGCTTAGGACCGGCCGTGGGGCAGCCCCAGCATTTT
CASSLGPAVGQPQHF
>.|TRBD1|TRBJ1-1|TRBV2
TGTGCCAGCAGTCAATTGACAGGGATGAACACTGAAGCTTTCTTT
CASSQLTGMNTEAFF
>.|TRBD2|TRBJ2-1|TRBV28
TGTGCCAGCAGAGCTCCGGGACACAGGACTAGCGGGAGCCTCTCCTACAATGAGCAGTTCTTC
CASRAPGHRTSGSLSYNEQFF
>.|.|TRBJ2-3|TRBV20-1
TGCAGTGCTAGTGGCCGAGGGCGATCAGATACGCAGTATTTT
CSASGRGRSDTQYF
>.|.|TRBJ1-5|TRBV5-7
TGTGCCAGCAGCGCAGAATATCGACGGAATAGCAATCAGCCCCAGCATTTT
CASSAEYRRNSNQPQHF
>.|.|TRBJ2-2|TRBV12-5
TGTGCTAGTGGTTTGGTACGAAACACCGGGGAGCTGTTTTTT
CASGLVRNTGELFF
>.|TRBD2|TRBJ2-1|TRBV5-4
TGTGCCAGCAGCTTGTTTCTAGCGGGAGGCGTTGAGCAGTTCTTC
CASSLFLAGGVEQFF
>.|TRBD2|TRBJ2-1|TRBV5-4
TGTGCCAGCAGCTTGGGGACTAGCGGGAGAAATACCTACAATGAGCAGTTCTTC
CASSLGTSGRNTYNEQFF